These 10 T cell receptor beta chains share one sample of origin, sequenced in a study of cytomegalovirus exposure and HLA in healthy donors. Generated by immunoSEQ multiplex PCR, the TCRdb table keeps only in-frame clones and is missing some. This sample has roughly 68,000 clones; roughly 95% occur once, and the top ten carry 4.5%. The specimen sequenced was PBMCs. All receptors derive from a woman between 18 and 29 years old in good health and CMV-seropositive.

The chain combines TRBV19 with TRBJ2-1; maybe TRBD1 (6 bases). Trimming took off 6 bases at V and 5 bases at J, with 8 bases between the two ends. The CDR3 has 12 residues. The V gene's germline CDR1 is LNHDA and CDR2 SQIVND (reference sequence). Here the CDR3 DNA reads TGTGCCAGTAGCAGGGACAACAATGAGCAGTTCTTC. Its translation is CASSRDNNEQFF.

The chain has TRBV4-3 and TRBJ1-5, with 10 bases that match TRBD1. Looked up from germline, CDR1 is LGHNA and CDR2 is YSLEER. This CDR3 contains 15 residues. The J segment lost 6 bases and the V segment lost 0 bases, leaving 2 bases of the junction unmatched. In DNA, the CDR3 is TGCGCCAGCAGCCAAGATAGGACAGGGGGTCAGCCCCAGCATTTT. It is translated as CASSQDRTGGQPQHF.

The chain uses TRBV6-1 and TRBJ2-3, with TRBD2 matching over 8 bases. This CDR3 contains 14 residues. Germline loops: CDR1 MNHNS, CDR2 SASEGT. V trimming: 9 bases; J trimming: 1 base; junction bases outside the gene matches: 6. The CDR3 region has the DNA TGTGCCAGTAGACTAGCGAGTCGCACAGATACGCAGTATTTT. Protein product: CASRLASRTDTQYF.

This clone was seen a single time. V gene TRBV7-3 combines with J gene TRBJ2-1; 9 nucleotides line up with TRBD2. The CDR3 has 17 residues. J lost 8 bases, V lost 2 bases, and 13 bases had no gene match. Looked up from germline, CDR1 is SGHTA and CDR2 is FQGTGA. The CDR3 nucleotides are TGTGCCAGCAGCTTAGACCCTCCCGGCGGGAGGGCGGATGAGCAGTTCTTC. It yields the protein CASSLDPPGGRADEQFF.

The chain couples TRBV5-8 to TRBJ2-4; TRBD2 is a possible D gene (6 bases). Germline V CDR1 and CDR2: SGHTS, YDEGEE. Trimming left V 0 bases short and J 3 bases short, with 13 bases between. The CDR3 runs to 16 residues. The CDR3 region has the DNA TGTGCCAGCAGCTTGGTTCCGGGGGTCGGCAAAAACATTCAGTACTTC. Amino acid sequence: CASSLVPGVGKNIQYF.

The chain has TRBV6-6 and TRBJ2-1; possibly TRBD2 for D (6 bases). The CDR3 totals 15 residues. Between the trimmed V and J ends, which lost 5 bases and 9 bases, there was a span of 20 bases. Germline CDR1 MNHNY, CDR2 SVGAGI (reference sequence). This CDR3 reads CASSTLAKGVPEQFF. CDR3 nucleotides: TGTGCCAGCAGTACTCTAGCGAAAGGAGTCCCTGAGCAGTTCTTC.

This clone was detected only a few times. The genes are TRBV7-2 and TRBJ1-2; 9 nucleotides line up with TRBD1. Unmatched junction bases numbered 6, after V lost 8 bases and J lost 5 bases. The CDR3 runs to 13 residues. The germline gives CDR1 SGHTA, CDR2 FQGNSA. The CDR3 sequence is CASLPGQGYGYTF. DNA of the CDR3: TGTGCCAGCCTCCCGGGACAGGGATATGGCTACACCTTC. Using reference TRBV7-2 and TRBJ1-2 for the parts outside the CDR3, the full variable domain is GAGVSQSPSNKVTEKGKDVELRCDPISGHTALYWYRQSLGQGLEFLIYFQGNSAPDKSGLPSDRFSAERTGGSVSTLTIQRTQQEDSAVYLCASLPGQGYGYTFGSGTRLTVV.

The chain is built from TRBV4-3 and TRBJ2-1, with 14 bases matching TRBD2. With 4 bases clipped from V and 7 bases from J, the junction kept 3 bases outside the gene matches. The length of the CDR3 is 15 residues. Germline V gives CDR1 LGHNA, CDR2 YSLEER. CDR3 in amino acids: CASSPGTSGSNEQFF. The DNA of the CDR3 is TGCGCCAGCAGCCCCGGGACTAGCGGGAGTAATGAGCAGTTCTTC.

The chain uses TRBV4-1 and TRBJ1-2; D is unresolved. Germline V gene data show CDR1 as MGHRA and CDR2 as YSYEKL. Trimming cost V 1 base and J 4 bases, with 13 bases left between them. The CDR3 is made up of 15 amino acids. The CDR3 loop is CASSQARNRSYGYTF. CDR3 nucleotides: TGCGCCAGCAGCCAAGCGAGGAATCGTAGCTATGGCTACACCTTC.

This clone was seen only once. V usage is TRBV18 and J usage is TRBJ2-7, with 8 bases that match TRBD1. Germline loops: CDR1 KGHSH, CDR2 LQKENI. Trimming at V came to 5 bases and at J to 6 bases, leaving 6 bases not matched to a gene. CDR3 length: 13 amino acids. The DNA for the CDR3 is TGTGCCAGCTCAGCCGGGACAGGAATCGAGCAGTACTTC. It encodes CASSAGTGIEQYF.